The present T cell receptor beta chain was sequenced within a study of OX40 agonist ivuxolimab in advanced cancers. Looking at the study overall: Ivuxolimab was an agonistic, fully human IgG2 monoclonal antibody directed against OX40 (CD134), a costimulatory receptor. Intravenous ivuxolimab was administered to patients every 2 weeks at six dose levels: 0.01, 0.1, 0.3, 1.5, 3 and 10 mg/kg. Of the approximately 50 dose-escalation patients, hepatocellular carcinoma was present in about 19, melanoma in approximately 15, renal cell carcinoma in 9 and head and neck cancer in 9. The dose-escalation cohort was around 83% male with a mean age of around 64 years, ranging from 23 to 79. Prior anti-PD-1, anti-PD-L1 or anti-CTLA-4 therapy was permitted, and checkpoint inhibitors had been received by under 50% of dose-escalation patients. Three dose-escalation patients achieved partial responses, one with hepatocellular carcinoma and two with cutaneous melanoma. The purpose of peripheral TCRbeta sequencing was to test whether ivuxolimab changed TCR sequence diversity and led to clonal T-cell expansion. The monotherapy dose-escalation portion (N = 52 patients) of the phase I ivuxolimab trial is reported in the paper.

Overall study results and their limits: Which antigens the clonally expanded peripheral T cells were specific for was not determined. At doses from 0.1 to 3.0 mg/kg, clonal expansion was seen in both CD4+ and CD8+ blood T cells between baseline and week 6. In the 0.1-3.0 mg/kg groups, partial responders were among the patients with the lowest normalized peripheral clonal expansion, particularly in CD8+ T cells. On average, CD8+ T cells showed more expanded clones than CD4+ T cells after ivuxolimab. Low levels of normalized T-cell clonal expansion were also seen in some nonresponding patients.

Genomic DNA was isolated from the sorted cells so that the TCRbeta CDR3 region could be sequenced. The immunoSEQ Assay was used to sequence the TCRbeta CDR3 regions. Drawn from immuneACCESS, this table holds only the in-frame rearrangements with V and J called that TCRdb kept. Clones are partly lost; checked studies trace under half to an unresolved V gene and leave the rest unexplained. Within this sample are roughly 62,000 clones, with about 84% of them counted one time only. More than 2.5% of the sample is held by the ten biggest clonotypes. The CDR3 goes from the cysteine to the phenylalanine over 13 residues. Only the CDR3 part of the read is kept: 39 bases, read in frame from the first base. The germline V gene encodes CDR1 LGHNT and CDR2 FRNRAP. V is reduced by 5 bases and J by 2 bases, leaving a spacing of 7 bases between them. The trial excluded patients who had a history of autoimmune disease or who were on systemic immunosuppression. Peripheral blood for TCR sequencing was collected from all dose cohorts at baseline, on cycle 4 day 1, and on cycle 7 day 1. Samples were obtained from an open-label, multicenter, first-in-human phase I dose-escalation trial of ivuxolimab. Adults with locally advanced or metastatic melanoma, renal cell, hepatocellular, or head and neck squamous cell carcinoma were enrolled in the trial. Before TCR sequencing, CD4+ T cells and CD8+ T cells from peripheral blood were sorted into separate populations.

Turning to this clone: Its recognized antigen is unknown. The input lacks base qualities; no much larger clone sits a single base away.

The chain is encoded by TRBV12-5 joined to TRBJ2-1, with the identity of the D gene unclear. This sequence was found in an adult with an advanced solid tumor such as melanoma, head and neck, liver or kidney cancer. Sequenced here: CD4+ or CD8+ T cells sorted from blood, sampled in a trial of the OX40 agonist ivuxolimab. The CDR3 is CASGPSAYNEQFF. The DNA is TGTGCTAGTGGTCCTTCGGCCTACAATGAGCAGTTCTTC.